This is a list of T cell receptor beta chains from one sample in a study of blood T cell repertoires in COVID-19. Some clones are missing from TCRdb's copy, which holds only in-frame ones; the method was immunoSEQ multiplex PCR. This sample carries fewer than 250,000 clones, around 80% of them seen once, and the ten largest clones take about 7.4%. The sample taken for sequencing was peripheral blood. These receptors were taken from a woman aged 45-65 years with acute or convalescent COVID-19. The CDR3 runs from the conserved cysteine through the conserved F or W. A D gene is named only where the DNA matches it firmly. Clone size is given for some rows only: seen once, a few or many times, or a class if the clone is expanded.

clone_size: few; j_call: TRBJ2-3; d_call: TRBD1; v_call: TRBV6-5; cdr3_nt: TGTGCCAGCAGTTCCGCGGACAGGGCCCCAGATACGCAGTATTTT; cdr3_aa: CASSSADRAPDTQYF
clone_size: once; j_call: TRBJ2-7; d_call: NA; v_call: TRBV18; cdr3_nt: TGTGCCAGCTCACCTGGACAGGGAGGGACCTACGAGCAGTACTTC; cdr3_aa: CASSPGQGGTYEQYF
clone_size: NA; j_call: TRBJ1-1; d_call: NA; v_call: TRBV6-1; cdr3_nt: TGTGCCAGCAGTGGGACTTACACTGAAGCTTTCTTT; cdr3_aa: CASSGTYTEAFF
clone_size: NA; j_call: TRBJ1-1; d_call: TRBD1; v_call: TRBV27; cdr3_nt: TGTGCCAGCAGTTTATCTGCAGGGGGCGCGAGAACTGAAGCTTTCTTT; cdr3_aa: CASSLSAGGARTEAFF
clone_size: NA; j_call: TRBJ2-1; d_call: TRBD2; v_call: TRBV6-5; cdr3_nt: TGTGCCAGCAGAGAGACTAGCACGAATGAGCAGTTCTTC; cdr3_aa: CASRETSTNEQFF
clone_size: many; j_call: TRBJ1-2; d_call: NA; v_call: TRBV5-1; cdr3_nt: TGCGCCAGCAGCCCCGGACACAAACCACTAAACTATGGCTACACCTTC; cdr3_aa: CASSPGHKPLNYGYTF
clone_size: NA; j_call: TRBJ1-2; d_call: NA; v_call: TRBV23-1; cdr3_nt: TGCGCCAGCAGTCCTCGACTCAGCATTAGTTATGGCTACACCTTC; cdr3_aa: CASSPRLSISYGYTF
clone_size: few; j_call: TRBJ2-2; d_call: NA; v_call: TRBV19; cdr3_nt: TGTGCCAGTAGTATAACGTCCGGGGAGGCAACCGGGGAGCTGTTTTTT; cdr3_aa: CASSITSGEATGELFF
clone_size: NA; j_call: TRBJ2-5; d_call: NA; v_call: TRBV28; cdr3_nt: TGTGCCAGCAGTTTAGGGGTAGGGGCGGACCAAGAGACCCAGTACTTC; cdr3_aa: CASSLGVGADQETQYF
clone_size: NA; j_call: TRBJ2-3; d_call: TRBD1; v_call: TRBV27; cdr3_nt: TGTGCCAGCCGGGACAGGCGCACAGATACGCAGTATTTT; cdr3_aa: CASRDRRTDTQYF
clone_size: NA; j_call: TRBJ2-7; d_call: NA; v_call: TRBV7-8; cdr3_nt: TGTGCCAGCAGCTTAAGTTGGCGGGCTACCTACGAGCAGTACTTC; cdr3_aa: CASSLSWRATYEQYF
clone_size: NA; j_call: TRBJ1-2; d_call: TRBD1; v_call: TRBV6-4; cdr3_nt: TGTGCCAGCAGTGCAGCACAGGGGTCTAGAGATGGCTACACCTTC; cdr3_aa: CASSAAQGSRDGYTF
clone_size: NA; j_call: TRBJ2-7; d_call: NA; v_call: TRBV29-1; cdr3_nt: TGCAGCGTTAAACTGTACGCTACGTCCGAGCAGTACTTC; cdr3_aa: CSVKLYATSEQYF
clone_size: NA; j_call: TRBJ2-3; d_call: NA; v_call: TRBV10-2; cdr3_nt: TGCGCCAGCAGTGAGTCGGTCACTAGCAACACAGATACGCAGTATTTT; cdr3_aa: CASSESVTSNTDTQYF
clone_size: once; j_call: TRBJ1-1; d_call: TRBD1; v_call: TRBV5-1; cdr3_nt: TGCGCCAGCAGCTTGTTGAGGGGGCCCACTGAAGCTTTCTTT; cdr3_aa: CASSLLRGPTEAFF
clone_size: NA; j_call: TRBJ2-3; d_call: TRBD2; v_call: TRBV4-2; cdr3_nt: TGTGCCAGCAGCCAAGACCCTAGCGGGATAAGCACAGATACGCAGTATTTT; cdr3_aa: CASSQDPSGISTDTQYF
clone_size: few; j_call: TRBJ2-6; d_call: NA; v_call: TRBV18; cdr3_nt: TGTGCCAGCTCACCACCTTTCCCCAGGGAGGTGTCCTCTGGGGCCAACGTCCTGACTTTC; cdr3_aa: CASSPPFPREVSSGANVLTF
clone_size: NA; j_call: TRBJ2-3; d_call: NA; v_call: TRBV5-4; cdr3_nt: TGTGCCAGCAGCCCGGTCCAGGGTGAGACAGATACGCAGTATTTT; cdr3_aa: CASSPVQGETDTQYF
clone_size: once; j_call: TRBJ2-1; d_call: TRBD2; v_call: TRBV7-6; cdr3_nt: TGTGCCAGCAGCTTAGCGTCTAGCGGGATATACAATGAGCAGTTCTTC; cdr3_aa: CASSLASSGIYNEQFF
clone_size: NA; j_call: TRBJ2-1; d_call: TRBD1; v_call: TRBV5-6; cdr3_nt: TGTGCCAGCAGCGCAACCGGGACAGGGAATCTGGGCTCCTACAATGAGCAGTTCTTC; cdr3_aa: CASSATGTGNLGSYNEQFF
clone_size: NA; j_call: TRBJ2-7; d_call: TRBD2; v_call: TRBV5-1; cdr3_nt: TGCGCCAGCACCCCTACTAGCGCAATTTCCTACGAGCAGTACTTC; cdr3_aa: CASTPTSAISYEQYF
clone_size: NA; j_call: TRBJ1-4; d_call: TRBD1; v_call: TRBV9; cdr3_nt: TGTGCCAGCAGCGTCCAGGACAGGGGGAATGAAAAACTGTTTTTT; cdr3_aa: CASSVQDRGNEKLFF
clone_size: NA; j_call: TRBJ2-1; d_call: TRBD2; v_call: TRBV19; cdr3_nt: TGTGCCAGTAGTACCGGGACTAGCGGGAGCTCCTACAATGAGCAGTTCTTC; cdr3_aa: CASSTGTSGSSYNEQFF
clone_size: few; j_call: TRBJ2-1; d_call: TRBD1; v_call: TRBV6-1; cdr3_nt: TGTGCCAGCAGTGAAGATGGGACAGGGGCCAATGAGCAGTTCTTC; cdr3_aa: CASSEDGTGANEQFF
clone_size: NA; j_call: TRBJ1-2; d_call: NA; v_call: TRBV6-6; cdr3_nt: TGTGCCAGCAGTTACCTGGGAGGGCAAGGCTACACCTTC; cdr3_aa: CASSYLGGQGYTF
clone_size: NA; j_call: TRBJ2-2; d_call: TRBD2; v_call: TRBV30; cdr3_nt: TGTGCCTGGAGTCAGGGACTAGCGGGGTACACCGGGGAGCTGTTTTTT; cdr3_aa: CAWSQGLAGYTGELFF
clone_size: NA; j_call: TRBJ2-7; d_call: NA; v_call: TRBV6-5; cdr3_nt: TGTGCCAGCATGCCACCCCGGGCCTACGAGCAGTACTTC; cdr3_aa: CASMPPRAYEQYF
clone_size: NA; j_call: TRBJ2-7; d_call: TRBD1; v_call: TRBV4-2; cdr3_nt: TGTGCCAGCAGCCGATTAGGACAGGGGTTGTACGAGCAGTACTTC; cdr3_aa: CASSRLGQGLYEQYF
clone_size: NA; j_call: TRBJ1-4; d_call: NA; v_call: TRBV19; cdr3_nt: TGTGCCAGTAGTTCAACAACTAATGAAAAACTGTTTTTT; cdr3_aa: CASSSTTNEKLFF
clone_size: once; j_call: TRBJ2-1; d_call: TRBD2; v_call: TRBV3-1/TRBV3-2; cdr3_nt: TGTGCCAGCAGGGGAGCGGGGAATTACAATGAGCAGTTCTTC; cdr3_aa: CASRGAGNYNEQFF
clone_size: few; j_call: TRBJ2-7; d_call: TRBD2; v_call: TRBV7-9; cdr3_nt: TGTGCCAGCAGCTTTTCGGCTAGCGGGACCGGGGAGCAGTACTTC; cdr3_aa: CASSFSASGTGEQYF